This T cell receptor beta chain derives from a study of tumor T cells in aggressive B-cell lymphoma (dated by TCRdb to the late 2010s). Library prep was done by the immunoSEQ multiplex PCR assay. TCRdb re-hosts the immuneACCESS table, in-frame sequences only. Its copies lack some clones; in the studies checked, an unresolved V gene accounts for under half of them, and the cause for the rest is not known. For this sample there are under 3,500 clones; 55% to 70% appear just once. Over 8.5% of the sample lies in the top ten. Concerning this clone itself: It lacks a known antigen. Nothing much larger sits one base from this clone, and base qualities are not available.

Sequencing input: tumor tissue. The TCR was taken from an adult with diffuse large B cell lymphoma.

The bases are TGTGCCAGCAGCTTGACAGGAAACACCGGGGAGCTGTTTTTT. Its product reads: CASSLTGNTGELFF. The rearrangement joined TRBV5-6 to TRBJ2-2, with a tentative D gene TRBD1 over 5 matching bases. Between the V and J ends, shortened by 1 base and 2 bases respectively, the junction contains 6 bases. The CDR3, from cysteine to phenylalanine, totals 14 residues. Left in the record is the CDR3 DNA by itself, 42 bases read in frame from the first base. According to the germline V gene, CDR1 reads SGHDT and CDR2 reads YYEEEE.